Listed below are T cell receptor beta chains from one sample, sequenced in a study of blood T cell repertoires in COVID-19. Sequencing used immunoSEQ multiplex PCR; TCRdb keeps in-frame clones, though not all of them. Found here are about 180,000 clones, around 86% of them singletons; the top ten hold 6% to 8%. What was sequenced was peripheral blood. Receptor source: a woman aged 70-85 years with COVID-19, enrolled during active disease. Both conserved end residues are trimmed from each CDR3.

V gene	J gene	CDR3 protein
TRBV4-3	TRBJ1-1	ASSQVFPLNTEAF
TRBV18	TRBJ1-2	ASSLRDVYGYT
TRBV18	TRBJ2-3	ASSPDRPVTDTQY
TRBV28	TRBJ2-2	ASSFFSGSNTGELF
TRBV30	TRBJ1-2	AWSLGDRAVYGYT
TRBV6-2/TRBV6-3	TRBJ2-7	ASSEAAGGTYEQY
TRBV5-4	TRBJ1-6	ASSPGATGSANSPLH
TRBV6-5	TRBJ1-5	ASSQGGPQH
TRBV6-5	TRBJ1-1	ASTQPGGNTEAF
TRBV7-3	TRBJ2-2	ASSSPTGGGTGELF
TRBV2	TRBJ2-1	ASSVTSWEQF
TRBV13	TRBJ2-7	ASSLGYRQSSYEQY
TRBV28	TRBJ1-2	ASSDYGGFYGYT
TRBV9	TRBJ1-1	ASSATGPTEAF
TRBV28	TRBJ1-1	ASSVGGMNTEAF
TRBV18	TRBJ2-1	ASSPPYSEQF
TRBV2	TRBJ2-1	ASSPSVNEQF
TRBV6-4	TRBJ2-7	ASAGQGVEQY
TRBV6-2/TRBV6-3	TRBJ2-7	ASTPGSGSSYEQY
TRBV19	TRBJ2-7	ASSHQGSEQY
TRBV10-3	TRBJ1-1	AISQDRGGTEAF
TRBV7-9	TRBJ2-2	ASNARDTGELF
TRBV19	TRBJ2-5	ASSMSRFQETQY
TRBV7-9	TRBJ2-5	ASSLTGYQETQY
TRBV9	TRBJ2-7	ASSTEKGPYEQY
TRBV5-1	TRBJ1-1	ASSLVKGTGALMNTEAF
TRBV6-1	TRBJ1-6	ASSEVEFPLH
TRBV9	TRBJ2-4	ASSVDGGQGKGSKNIQY
TRBV10-2	TRBJ2-2	ASKELTYNTGELF
TRBV2	TRBJ1-1	ASSATGQFEAF
TRBV7-2	TRBJ2-7	ASSWGLAGNEQY
TRBV18	TRBJ2-6	ASSPLIAGVLSGANVLT
TRBV28	TRBJ1-5	ASSLPQGANQPQH
TRBV4-3	TRBJ1-6	ASSQLPRGSLALH
TRBV5-5	TRBJ2-5	ASSKGTSGILQETQY
TRBV9	TRBJ2-5	ASSRRQGVAETQY
TRBV28	TRBJ2-3	ASSLTPGLAGVWTDTQY
TRBV3-1/TRBV3-2	TRBJ2-1	ASSQATSRRDEQF
TRBV28	TRBJ2-5	ASSPQTAKYQETQY
TRBV3-1/TRBV3-2	TRBJ2-7	ASSQDPDRGVDEQY
TRBV2	TRBJ2-5	ASLWASGSETQY
TRBV2	TRBJ2-1	ASGRLAVYNEQF